This entry features one TCR beta chain sequence. V trimming: 2 bases; J trimming: 5 bases; junction bases outside the gene matches: 1. The CDR3 covers 14 residues. The germline V gene has CDR1 SGHDT and CDR2 YYEEEE. The data were obtained in a study of blood T cell repertoires in COVID-19. Profiling relied on immunoSEQ multiplex PCR, and the TCRdb table lists in-frame clones only, not all of them. Of under 400,000 clones detected, more than 70% appear once; the ten largest clones hold around 3.9%. The sequence derives from a woman aged 55-70 years with COVID-19, enrolled during active disease. This chain uses TRBV5-6 with TRBJ1-4; TRBD1 matches at 9 bases. The sequencing sample was made of peripheral blood. This CDR3 is CASSFGTGNEKLFF. The CDR3 region has the DNA TGTGCCAGCAGCTTTGGGACAGGGAATGAAAAACTGTTTTTT.